This T cell receptor beta chain was identified during a study of PD-L1 blockade in urothelial cancer. Produced via immunoSEQ multiplex PCR; TCRdb's table is partial and in-frame only. The profile shows around 40,000 clones, roughly 90% of them singletons. From germline, CDR1 is SGHTA and CDR2 FQGNSA. V lost 3 bases to trimming and J lost 1 base, with 9 bases between them. This CDR3 region has 14 residues. Sample: PBMCs, taken around atezolizumab (anti-PD-L1) treatment. The receptor was isolated from a man aged 55 to 69 with urothelial cancer. The chain is built from TRBV7-2 and TRBJ2-5, with a possible D match to TRBD1 (6 bases). The DNA of the CDR3 is TGTGCCAGCAGCTTTACAGGGCTCCAAGAGACCCAGTACTTC. Its protein product is CASSFTGLQETQYF. Together with reference TRBV7-2 and TRBJ2-5, the CDR3 gives the full variable domain: GAGVSQSPSNKVTEKGKDVELRCDPISGHTALYWYRQSLGQGLEFLIYFQGNSAPDKSGLPSDRFSAERTGGSVSTLTIQRTQQEDSAVYLCASSFTGLQETQYFGPGTRLLVL.